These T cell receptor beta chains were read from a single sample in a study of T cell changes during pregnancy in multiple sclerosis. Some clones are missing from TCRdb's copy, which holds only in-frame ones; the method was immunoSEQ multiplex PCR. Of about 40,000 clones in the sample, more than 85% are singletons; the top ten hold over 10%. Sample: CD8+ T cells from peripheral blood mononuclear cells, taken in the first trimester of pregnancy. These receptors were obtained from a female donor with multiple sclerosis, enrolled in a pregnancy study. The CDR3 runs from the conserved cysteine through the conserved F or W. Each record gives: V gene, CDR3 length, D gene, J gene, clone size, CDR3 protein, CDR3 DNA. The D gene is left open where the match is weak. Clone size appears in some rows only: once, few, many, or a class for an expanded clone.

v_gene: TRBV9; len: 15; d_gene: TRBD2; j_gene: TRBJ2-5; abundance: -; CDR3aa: CASSVERGPQETQYF; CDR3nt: TGTGCCAGCAGCGTAGAGCGGGGGCCTCAAGAGACCCAGTACTTC
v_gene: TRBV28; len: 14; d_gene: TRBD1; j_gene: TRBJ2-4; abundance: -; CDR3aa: CASSFGTGLNIQYF; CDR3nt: TGTGCCAGCAGTTTCGGGACAGGTCTAAACATTCAGTACTTC
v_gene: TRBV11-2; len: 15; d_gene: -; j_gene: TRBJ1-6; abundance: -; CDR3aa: CASSLGAANNSPLHF; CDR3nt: TGTGCCAGCAGCTTAGGGGCAGCTAATAATTCACCCCTCCACTTT
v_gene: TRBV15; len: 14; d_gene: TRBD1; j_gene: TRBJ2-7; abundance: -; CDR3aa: CATSEGQATYEQYF; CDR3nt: TGTGCCACCAGCGAAGGACAGGCTACCTACGAGCAGTACTTC
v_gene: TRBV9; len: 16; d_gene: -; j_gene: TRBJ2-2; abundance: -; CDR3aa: CASSSRLGKHPGELFF; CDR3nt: TGTGCCAGCAGCTCACGACTAGGTAAACATCCCGGGGAGCTGTTTTTT
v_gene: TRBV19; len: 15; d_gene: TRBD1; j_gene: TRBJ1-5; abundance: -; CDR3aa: CASSDRERNNQPQHF; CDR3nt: TGTGCCAGTAGCGACAGGGAGAGGAACAATCAGCCCCAGCATTTT
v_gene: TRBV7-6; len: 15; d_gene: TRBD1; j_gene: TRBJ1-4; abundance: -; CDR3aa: CASSPIGTGNEKLFF; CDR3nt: TGTGCCAGCAGCCCCATCGGGACAGGGAATGAAAAACTGTTTTTT
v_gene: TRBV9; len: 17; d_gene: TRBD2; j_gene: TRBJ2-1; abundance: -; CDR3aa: CASSADSGGNSYNEQFF; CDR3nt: TGTGCCAGCAGCGCCGATAGCGGGGGGAACTCCTACAATGAGCAGTTCTTC
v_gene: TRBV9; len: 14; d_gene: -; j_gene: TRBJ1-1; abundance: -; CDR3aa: CASSAGLQNTEAFF; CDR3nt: TGTGCCAGCAGCGCAGGGCTTCAGAACACTGAAGCTTTCTTT
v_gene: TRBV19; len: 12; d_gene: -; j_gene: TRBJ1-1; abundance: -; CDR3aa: CASSSWAYEAFF; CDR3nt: TGTGCCAGTAGTAGTTGGGCATATGAAGCTTTCTTT
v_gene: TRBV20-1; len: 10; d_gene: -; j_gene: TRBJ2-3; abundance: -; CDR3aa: CRSAIDTQYF; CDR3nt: TGCAGGAGTGCGATAGATACGCAGTATTTT
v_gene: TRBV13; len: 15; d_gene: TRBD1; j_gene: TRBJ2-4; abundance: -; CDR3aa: CASSLGRGQLTIQYF; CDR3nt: TGTGCCAGCAGCTTAGGCCGGGGACAGTTAACAATTCAGTACTTC
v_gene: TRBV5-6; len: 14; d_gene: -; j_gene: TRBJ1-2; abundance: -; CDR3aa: CASSFPTGSYGYTF; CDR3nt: TGTGCCAGCAGCTTCCCTACAGGGTCCTATGGCTACACCTTC
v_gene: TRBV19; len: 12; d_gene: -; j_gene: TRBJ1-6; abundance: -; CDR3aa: CASSIGGSPLHF; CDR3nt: TGTGCCAGTAGTATAGGAGGATCACCCCTCCACTTT
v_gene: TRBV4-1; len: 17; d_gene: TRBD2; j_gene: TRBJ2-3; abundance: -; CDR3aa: CASSPPGGAGETDTQYF; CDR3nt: TGCGCCAGCAGCCCCCCGGGGGGAGCGGGTGAAACAGATACGCAGTATTTT
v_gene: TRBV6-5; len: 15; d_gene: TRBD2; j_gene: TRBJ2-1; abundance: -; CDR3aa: CASSGSGGLYNEQFF; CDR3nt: TGTGCCAGCAGTGGAAGCGGGGGGCTCTACAATGAGCAGTTCTTC
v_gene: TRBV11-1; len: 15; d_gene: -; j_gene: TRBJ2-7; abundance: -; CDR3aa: CASSLVIGHNYEQYF; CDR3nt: TGTGCCAGCAGCTTAGTCATTGGACACAACTACGAGCAGTACTTC
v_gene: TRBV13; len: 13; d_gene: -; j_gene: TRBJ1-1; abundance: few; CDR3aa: CASSSNVGDRAFF; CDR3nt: TGTGCCAGCAGCTCGAATGTAGGGGATCGAGCTTTCTTT
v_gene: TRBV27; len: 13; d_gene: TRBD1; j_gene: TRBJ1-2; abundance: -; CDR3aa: CASSPGQLHGYTF; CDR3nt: TGTGCCAGCAGTCCGGGACAGCTTCATGGCTACACCTTC
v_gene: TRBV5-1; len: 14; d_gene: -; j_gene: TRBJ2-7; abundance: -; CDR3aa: CASSSTGMTIGQYF; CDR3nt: TGCGCCAGCAGCTCGACCGGGATGACGATTGGGCAGTACTTC
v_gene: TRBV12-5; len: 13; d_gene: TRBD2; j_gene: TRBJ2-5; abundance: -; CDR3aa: CASRLAREETQYF; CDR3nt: TGTGCTAGCCGACTAGCTAGGGAAGAGACCCAGTACTTC
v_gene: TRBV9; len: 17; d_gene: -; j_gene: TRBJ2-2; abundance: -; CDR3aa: CASSVARLVENTGELFF; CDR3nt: TGTGCCAGCAGCGTAGCTCGTCTAGTAGAGAACACCGGGGAGCTGTTTTTT
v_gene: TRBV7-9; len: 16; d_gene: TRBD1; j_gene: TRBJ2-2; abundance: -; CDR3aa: CASSLGTVTNTGELFF; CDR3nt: TGTGCCAGCAGCCTGGGGACAGTCACGAACACCGGGGAGCTGTTTTTT
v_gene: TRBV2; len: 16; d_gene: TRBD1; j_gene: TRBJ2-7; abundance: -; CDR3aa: CASSNGQAEVDYEQYF; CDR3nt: TGTGCCAGCAGTAACGGACAGGCGGAGGTGGATTACGAGCAGTACTTC
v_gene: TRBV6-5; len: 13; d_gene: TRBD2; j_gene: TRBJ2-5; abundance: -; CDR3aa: CATISSGQETQYF; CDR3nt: TGTGCCACCATTTCTAGCGGCCAAGAGACCCAGTACTTC
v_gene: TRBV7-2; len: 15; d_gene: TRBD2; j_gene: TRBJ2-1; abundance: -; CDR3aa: CASSPGLAGDNEQFF; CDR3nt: TGTGCCAGCAGCCCGGGACTAGCGGGGGACAATGAGCAGTTCTTC
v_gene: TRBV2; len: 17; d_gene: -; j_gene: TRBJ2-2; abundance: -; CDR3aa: CASSEGPMGAIPGELFF; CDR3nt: TGTGCCAGCAGTGAAGGCCCCATGGGGGCGATCCCCGGGGAGCTGTTTTTT
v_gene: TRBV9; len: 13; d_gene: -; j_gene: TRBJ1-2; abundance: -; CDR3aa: CASTRGEEDGYTF; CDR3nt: TGTGCCAGCACCCGAGGAGAGGAAGATGGCTACACCTTC
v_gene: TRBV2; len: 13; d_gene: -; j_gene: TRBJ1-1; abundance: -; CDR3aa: CASTRTLNTEAFF; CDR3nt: TGTGCCAGCACCCGGACATTGAACACTGAAGCTTTCTTT